Below, one TCR beta chain is given with its context. The ends lost 3 bases at V and 1 base at J; junction bases unmatched: 5. Germline values: CDR1 MDHEN, CDR2 SYDVKM. The CDR3 is made up of 15 amino acids. TCRdb's table, derived via immunoSEQ multiplex PCR, lists solely in-frame clones and lacks some. The profile shows over 10,000 clones, more than 85% of them singletons. These data belong to a study of T cell clonotyping in hematopoietic cell transplantation. V usage is TRBV28 and J usage is TRBJ1-1; 7 bases map to TRBD1. The specimen was peripheral blood mononuclear cells. This receptor was obtained from a woman in her fifties or sixties in good health. Some clones in this sample may be carry-over from other donors' samples. CDR3 sequence: CASSLEGAKNTEAFF. The CDR3 DNA reads TGTGCCAGCAGTTTGGAGGGGGCGAAGAACACTGAAGCTTTCTTT.